This T cell receptor (beta chain) emerged from a study of cytomegalovirus exposure and HLA in healthy donors. Study findings and constraints: An analysis done earlier found most TCR beta V segments productive about 90% or about 30% of the time. What a later analysis showed was that several of the most significant clusters appeared linked to common viral pathogens.

Looked up from germline, CDR1 is SGHTA and CDR2 is FQGNSA. Trimming removed 3 bases from V and 3 bases from J, with 12 bases in between. The CDR3 sequence is 15 residues long. Vbeta (60) and Jbeta (13) primers were used in the PCR. Data came from immunoSEQ multiplex PCR; TCRdb stores just in-frame clones and leaves some out. The sample comprises roughly 150,000 clones, roughly 80% of which are singletons, and approximately 1.4% rests with the top ten. In regard to this clone: Its antigen remains unknown.

The sequence was obtained from a man younger than 45 in good health and CMV-seronegative. The chain is built from TRBV7-2 and TRBJ1-5; D remains ambiguous. The sample taken for sequencing was PBMCs. This CDR3 is CASSFIGQYNQPQHF. In DNA form, the CDR3 reads TGTGCCAGCAGCTTTATTGGGCAATACAATCAGCCCCAGCATTTT.